The source of this T cell receptor beta chain is a study of T cells in Graves' hyperthyroidism and ophthalmopathy. Across the study: It was at initial diagnosis, before any treatment, that peripheral blood was collected. Study-wide results and limits: Model-based prediction identified ophthalmopathy a median 6.5 months prior to its onset.

The V gene lost 8 bases and the J gene lost 4 bases, with 24 bases spanning the gap. From germline, CDR1 is MNHEY and CDR2 SVGEGT. The CDR3 runs 17 residues. Every diagnosis used clinical symptoms, serum thyroxine and TRAb, thyroid ultrasound and orbital computed tomography. Preceding any ophthalmopathy symptoms, the blood sample dates from first hyperthyroidism diagnosis. The CDR3 regions of TCR beta were amplified from RNA transcripts. Primed by the HTBI set, a first-round RT-PCR was run on the TCR CDR3. A single record per CDR3 protein comes from TCRdb applying MiXCR to the multiplex PCR reads. The repertoire holds roughly 500,000 distinct CDR3 sequences, 11% to 15% seen once, with around 5.4% in the top ten. A remark on this clonotype: Its antigen remains unknown.

The sequenced material came from blood. This clonotype originated in a woman aged 25 to 39 with Graves' hyperthyroidism that later progressed to Graves' ophthalmopathy. The chain combines TRBV6-2 or TRBV6-3 with TRBJ1-3; D gene ambiguous. CDR3 DNA: TGTGCCAGCGGCGGCGGTCCAGAAGGAGGGCCCGGAAACACCATATATTTT. Amino acids: CASGGGPEGGPGNTIYF.